A selection of T cell receptor beta chains follows, all from one sample in a study of identical twins. MiXCR, applied by TCRdb to the 5' RACE reads, yields one record per CDR3 protein. The data contain about 890,000 distinct CDR3 sequences, 9% to 15% of them singletons. These same data were also listed under a study on yellow fever vaccine responses in identical twins.

The specimen sequenced was PBMCs. All receptors derive from a woman under 30 in good health. The CDR3 runs from the conserved cysteine through the conserved F or W. The order of the fields is CDR3 DNA, CDR3 protein, clone size, CDR3 length, J gene, D gene, V gene. A D gene is named only where the DNA matches it firmly. Size values are once, few and many counts, or a class for expanded clones, and some rows have none.

DNA: TGTGCCAGCAGGACAGGGTGGGAGACCCAGTACTTC
CDR3: CASRTGWETQYF
size: .
length: 12
J: TRBJ2-5
D: TRBD1
V: TRBV7-8

DNA: TGCGCCAGCAGCCAACCTAGGGGGGACTTCCGCTACGAGCAGTACTTC
CDR3: CASSQPRGDFRYEQYF
size: few
length: 16
J: TRBJ2-7
D: .
V: TRBV4-1

DNA: TGTGCCAGCAGTTTCGGGCGGGGGGGCCGCGCAGATACGCAGTATTTT
CDR3: CASSFGRGGRADTQYF
size: .
length: 16
J: TRBJ2-3
D: TRBD2
V: TRBV28

DNA: TGTGCCAGCAGCTTAGCCAGGACAGGCTCCTACAATGAGCAGTTCTTC
CDR3: CASSLARTGSYNEQFF
size: many
length: 16
J: TRBJ2-1
D: TRBD1
V: TRBV7-2

DNA: TGTGCCAGCAGCTTAGTGAGGCAGAGTAATGAAAAACTGTTTTTT
CDR3: CASSLVRQSNEKLFF
size: many
length: 15
J: TRBJ1-4
D: .
V: TRBV7-8

DNA: TGCGCCAGCAGCCCCCAGCGGGCCGTCTCAGATACGCAGTATTTT
CDR3: CASSPQRAVSDTQYF
size: .
length: 15
J: TRBJ2-3
D: .
V: TRBV5-1

DNA: TGTGCCAGCAGTTACGCTTCTAGCGGAAAAGAGACCCAGTACTTC
CDR3: CASSYASSGKETQYF
size: .
length: 15
J: TRBJ2-5
D: TRBD2
V: TRBV6-5

DNA: TGTGCCAGCAGCCCCGGGACTCCAGCTGAGCAGTTCTTC
CDR3: CASSPGTPAEQFF
size: .
length: 13
J: TRBJ2-1
D: .
V: TRBV5-6

DNA: TGTGCCAGCAGCCAAGGAGCAGGCCATGGTGGCACCGGGGAGCTGTTTTTT
CDR3: CASSQGAGHGGTGELFF
size: few
length: 17
J: TRBJ2-2
D: .
V: TRBV4-2

DNA: TGCGCCAGCAGCCCCATCTTAGCGGAGAGCTCCTACAATGAGCAGTTCTTC
CDR3: CASSPILAESSYNEQFF
size: few
length: 17
J: TRBJ2-1
D: .
V: TRBV5-1

DNA: TGTGCCAGCAGCCGGGACAGCTCCGAGCCCCAGCATTTT
CDR3: CASSRDSSEPQHF
size: .
length: 13
J: TRBJ1-5
D: TRBD1
V: TRBV7-9

DNA: TGTGCCAGTACCCCCACTAGCGGGACCTACGAGCAGTACTTC
CDR3: CASTPTSGTYEQYF
size: .
length: 14
J: TRBJ2-7
D: TRBD2
V: TRBV19

DNA: TGCGCCAGCAGCTTACTAGCGGGGAACACCGGGGAGCTGTTTTTT
CDR3: CASSLLAGNTGELFF
size: many
length: 15
J: TRBJ2-2
D: TRBD2
V: TRBV5-1

DNA: TGTGCCACCAGTGATAGTACCCCACTAAACTACAATGAGCAGTTCTTC
CDR3: CATSDSTPLNYNEQFF
size: many
length: 16
J: TRBJ2-1
D: .
V: TRBV24-1

DNA: TGTGCCACCAGCAGTGGACATTTAGATACCTACGAGCAGTACTTC
CDR3: CATSSGHLDTYEQYF
size: .
length: 15
J: TRBJ2-7
D: .
V: TRBV15

DNA: TGTGCCAGCACTGACTCCGCTAGCGGGGGTGATACGCAGTATTTT
CDR3: CASTDSASGGDTQYF
size: few
length: 15
J: TRBJ2-3
D: TRBD2
V: TRBV7-2

DNA: TGTGCCAGCAGCTTGGGGCAATGGGAGGTCACGAGCTCCTACAATGAGCAGTTCTTC
CDR3: CASSLGQWEVTSSYNEQFF
size: few
length: 19
J: TRBJ2-1
D: .
V: TRBV11-2

DNA: TGTGCCAGCAGTTCCGGCTTTAGAGAGTATGGCTACACCTTC
CDR3: CASSSGFREYGYTF
size: few
length: 14
J: TRBJ1-2
D: .
V: TRBV12-3/TRBV12-4

DNA: TGTGCCAGCAGCGCTTACCCGGGAGCTTCCTACAATGAGCAGTTCTTC
CDR3: CASSAYPGASYNEQFF
size: .
length: 16
J: TRBJ2-1
D: .
V: TRBV11-3

DNA: TGTGCCAGCAGCCAAGATAAGGTTTCCACAGATACGCAGTATTTT
CDR3: CASSQDKVSTDTQYF
size: .
length: 15
J: TRBJ2-3
D: .
V: TRBV3-1

DNA: TGCAGCGGCTACAGGGGACAGTGGCAGTTCTTC
CDR3: CSGYRGQWQFF
size: .
length: 11
J: TRBJ2-1
D: TRBD1
V: TRBV29-1

DNA: TGTGCCAGCAGCTCTAGGTCTAGCTTCGGGGCTAAAGGTGGTTCACCCCTCCACTTT
CDR3: CASSSRSSFGAKGGSPLHF
size: .
length: 19
J: TRBJ1-6
D: .
V: TRBV11-2

DNA: TGTGCCACCAGTGACCCCGGACAGGGACAGACCCAGTACTTC
CDR3: CATSDPGQGQTQYF
size: .
length: 14
J: TRBJ2-5
D: TRBD1
V: TRBV24-1

DNA: TGCAGTGCTAGAGACCTGACAGGGGGCGCGTACGAGCAGTACTTC
CDR3: CSARDLTGGAYEQYF
size: .
length: 15
J: TRBJ2-7
D: TRBD1
V: TRBV20-1

DNA: TGTGCCAGCAGCCAAGGGATGGGGAGTTACAATGAGCAGTTCTTC
CDR3: CASSQGMGSYNEQFF
size: .
length: 15
J: TRBJ2-1
D: .
V: TRBV14

DNA: TGTGCCAGCAGTTTTGCAGGGAGCACTGAAGCTTTCTTT
CDR3: CASSFAGSTEAFF
size: few
length: 13
J: TRBJ1-1
D: .
V: TRBV12-3/TRBV12-4

DNA: TGTGCCAGCAGACCTCCGTTTCTAGCGGGGGTTGATACGCAGTATTTT
CDR3: CASRPPFLAGVDTQYF
size: .
length: 16
J: TRBJ2-3
D: TRBD2
V: TRBV28

DNA: TGTGCCATCAGTGATGCTAGCGGGAGTTCGGAGACCCAGTACTTC
CDR3: CAISDASGSSETQYF
size: .
length: 15
J: TRBJ2-5
D: TRBD2
V: TRBV10-3

DNA: TGCAGCGTTGGAGGGGTGACTAGCACAGATACGCAGTATTTT
CDR3: CSVGGVTSTDTQYF
size: few
length: 14
J: TRBJ2-3
D: .
V: TRBV29-1

DNA: TGTGCCAGCAGTTTCAGCCCTAGTCAAGACCAAGAGACCCAGTACTTC
CDR3: CASSFSPSQDQETQYF
size: many
length: 16
J: TRBJ2-5
D: .
V: TRBV28

DNA: TGTGCCAGCTCACCACTTCCCCGGAACACTGAAGCTTTCTTT
CDR3: CASSPLPRNTEAFF
size: few
length: 14
J: TRBJ1-1
D: .
V: TRBV18

DNA: TGTGCCAGCAGCCAAGATTGGGCTAGCGTCCCGTACTTC
CDR3: CASSQDWASVPYF
size: .
length: 13
J: TRBJ2-7
D: .
V: TRBV14

DNA: TGTGCCAGTAGGCAACAGGGTGGAGGGCGGACTGAAGCTTTCTTT
CDR3: CASRQQGGGRTEAFF
size: .
length: 15
J: TRBJ1-1
D: .
V: TRBV19

DNA: TGCTCACGAGCTAGGGGAGGGGGCACCGGGGAGCTGTTTTTT
CDR3: CSRARGGGTGELFF
size: few
length: 14
J: TRBJ2-2
D: .
V: TRBV29-1

DNA: TGTGCCATCAGTGACAGGGGGCCTAGTGAAAAACTGTTTTTT
CDR3: CAISDRGPSEKLFF
size: few
length: 14
J: TRBJ1-4
D: TRBD1
V: TRBV10-3

DNA: TGTGCCAGCAGTTTAAGGGACAGGGTTACAGAGACCCAGTACTTC
CDR3: CASSLRDRVTETQYF
size: .
length: 15
J: TRBJ2-5
D: TRBD1
V: TRBV27

DNA: TGTGCCAGCAGTTTTAGAGAGGGACTAAGCAATGAGCAGTTCTTC
CDR3: CASSFREGLSNEQFF
size: many
length: 15
J: TRBJ2-1
D: TRBD2
V: TRBV12-3/TRBV12-4

DNA: TGCAGTGCCGCCGACAACTACGAGCAGTACTTC
CDR3: CSAADNYEQYF
size: few
length: 11
J: TRBJ2-7
D: .
V: TRBV20-1